One sample yielded the 26 T cell receptor beta chains listed below, sequenced in a study of blood T cell repertoires in COVID-19. Libraries were prepared by immunoSEQ multiplex PCR; TCRdb keeps only in-frame clonotypes and omits some of them. The sample contains 150,000 to 200,000 clones, 74% of which appear only once. Sequencing was performed on peripheral blood. Receptor source: an elderly woman with acute or convalescent COVID-19.

V gene TRBV9 combines with J gene TRBJ2-1; D may be TRBD1 (5 bases). The CDR3 is 15 amino acids. Germline CDR1 is SGDLS and CDR2 is YYNGEE. Trimming took off 4 bases at V and 4 bases at J, with 15 bases between the two ends. CDR3 sequence reads: CASSFDEKGYNEQFF. DNA for the CDR3: TGTGCCAGCAGCTTCGATGAAAAGGGGTACAATGAGCAGTTCTTC.

This chain links TRBV7-8 with TRBJ2-1; no clear D. Trimming cost V 3 bases and J 7 bases, with 16 bases left between them. Looked up from germline, CDR1 is SGHVS and CDR2 is FQNEAQ. The CDR3 runs 15 residues. The CDR3 nucleotides are TGTGCCAGCAGCTTTATGCTAGTGGTTCAGAATGAGCAGTTCTTC. It specifies CASSFMLVVQNEQFF.

This chain links TRBV28 with TRBJ1-5; D might be TRBD1 (6 bases). Trimming took off 5 bases at V and 4 bases at J, with 15 bases between the two ends. CDR1 is MDHEN and CDR2 is SYDVKM in the germline V gene. This CDR3 has 15 residues. As DNA, the CDR3 is TGTGCCAGCAGTCCCGGTCCAGGGGCTAATCAGCCCCAGCATTTT. Amino acid sequence: CASSPGPGANQPQHF.

This clone occurred once. The rearrangement links TRBV10-3 to TRBJ2-1; TRBD2 matches 13 bases. Germline CDR1 ENHRY, CDR2 SYGVKD. The ends lost 2 bases at V and 7 bases at J; junction bases unmatched: 8. The CDR3 length is 17 residues. The CDR3 loop reads CAISEQAGLAGSNEQFF. In DNA, the CDR3 is TGTGCCATCAGTGAGCAGGCGGGACTAGCGGGAAGTAATGAGCAGTTCTTC.

The CDR3 coding sequence is TGTGCCAGCAGTTTTGTACAGGGGGCGAGTCTCCAGTTCTTC. This translates into CASSFVQGASLQFF. The chain is built from TRBV28 and TRBJ2-1; 9 bases match TRBD1. Looked up from germline, CDR1 is MDHEN and CDR2 is SYDVKM. The CDR3 sequence is 14 residues long. The trim removed 3 bases at V and 13 bases at J, leaving 10 bases unmatched.

This chain connects TRBV6-5 to TRBJ1-1; the D gene is possibly TRBD1 (5 bases). The CDR3 spans 14 residues. V was pared by 7 bases and J by 1 base, with 13 bases between. The V gene's germline CDR1 is MNHEY and CDR2 SVGAGI. CDR3 sequence reads: CASTLGGENTEAFF. CDR3 coding DNA: TGTGCCAGCACCCTGGGGGGGGAGAACACTGAAGCTTTCTTT.

This clone was detected ten times or more. The chain has TRBV10-3 and TRBJ1-2; D may be TRBD1 (5 bases). Trimming removed 4 bases from V and 6 bases from J, with 9 bases in between. There are 12 residues in the CDR3. The germline CDR1 and CDR2 sequences are ENHRY and SYGVKD. Here the CDR3 DNA reads TGTGCCATCAGTGTCCGGGGGGATGGCTACACCTTC. It encodes CAISVRGDGYTF.

The chain links TRBV27 to TRBJ1-2, with a possible D match to TRBD1 (6 bases). Germline CDR1 and CDR2: MNHEY and SMNVEV (reference sequence). The CDR3 consists of 15 residues. V lost 6 bases, J lost 3 bases, and 17 bases lay in between. The CDR3 DNA follows: TGTGCCAGCAGCCGCCCGGGGGGGGCGTACTATGGCTACACCTTC. Its translation: CASSRPGGAYYGYTF.

The V call is TRBV4-1, the J call TRBJ2-3; the match to TRBD2 covers 9 bases. Per germline, CDR1 MGHRA and CDR2 YSYEKL. This CDR3 is 18 amino acids long. V shed 0 bases and J 4 bases; nucleotides not matched to a gene: 11. The CDR3 here is CASSQDYLGGRASDTQYF. CDR3 in DNA: TGCGCCAGCAGCCAAGACTATTTAGGCGGGAGGGCCTCAGATACGCAGTATTTT.

This clone has just a few counts. The chain joins TRBV27 to TRBJ1-5; D is possibly TRBD1 (6 bases). Germline-derived CDR1 and CDR2 are MNHEY and SMNVEV (reference sequence). The V end was cut by 5 bases, the J end by 4 bases, with 12 bases between. The CDR3 has 14 amino acids. CDR3 nucleotides: TGTGCCAGCAGTAGGACAGAAGATAATCAGCCCCAGCATTTT. Translation gives CASSRTEDNQPQHF.

The V and J genes are TRBV19 and TRBJ2-7, with 10 positions matching TRBD1. The CDR3 covers 15 residues. Germline CDR1 reads LNHDA; CDR2 reads SQIVND (reference sequence). After removal of 2 bases from V and 7 bases from J, the junction contained 8 bases not matched to a gene. CDR3 DNA: TGTGCCAGTAGTATAAGTTGGGGACAGGGGAGAGAGCAGTACTTC. Encoded protein: CASSISWGQGREQYF.

This clone was seen more than once but under ten times. This chain joins TRBV5-1 and TRBJ2-7; possible D gene TRBD1, 5 bases. V lost 1 base and J 6 bases, leaving 11 bases between the germline ends. CDR3 length: 13 residues. Germline lookup yields CDR1 SGHRS and CDR2 YFSETQ. CDR3 coding DNA: TGCGCCAGCAGCTTGCCTGGGGCGCGCGAGCAGTACTTC. Protein sequence: CASSLPGAREQYF.

The chain joins TRBV24-1 to TRBJ2-3; 8 bases align to TRBD2. Germline V gene lookup returns CDR1 KGHDR and CDR2 SFDVKD. The CDR3 length is 15 residues. J was trimmed by 2 bases and V by 5 bases; bases with no gene match: 5. The CDR3 is CATSGKRGHTDTQYF. CDR3 coding DNA: TGTGCCACCAGTGGCAAGCGGGGGCACACAGATACGCAGTATTTT.

This clone was observed a few times. V gene TRBV5-5 combines with J gene TRBJ2-2; TRBD1 might be the D (7 bases). The CDR3 runs to 15 residues. Trimming removed 0 bases at V and 5 bases at J, with 11 bases between. Per the germline V gene, CDR1 is SGHKS and CDR2 is YYEKEE (reference sequence). The CDR3 reads CASSLGAGGTGELFF. CDR3 nucleotide sequence: TGTGCCAGCAGCTTGGGAGCAGGGGGGACCGGGGAGCTGTTTTTT.

The CDR3 is CASSQEDRASEKLFF. Written as DNA, the CDR3 is TGCGCCAGCAGCCAAGAGGACAGGGCAAGTGAAAAACTGTTTTTT. The chain links TRBV4-1 to TRBJ1-4; 8 nucleotides match TRBD1. CDR3 length: 15 amino acids. V shed 0 bases, J shed 7 bases, and the junction held 4 bases outside the gene matches. Germline V CDR1 and CDR2: MGHRA, YSYEKL.

The CDR3 sequence is CASSLNLGPGANVLTF. CDR3 DNA: TGTGCCAGCAGTTTAAATTTGGGCCCTGGGGCCAACGTCCTGACTTTC. The genes are TRBV27 and TRBJ2-6; D gene ambiguous. CDR1 and CDR2 (germline): MNHEY, SMNVEV (reference sequence). This CDR3 has 16 residues. The V and J ends lost 2 bases and 2 bases respectively, with 10 bases between them.

V and J are TRBV19 and TRBJ1-5; 9 bases align to TRBD1. Trimming cost V 5 bases and J 5 bases; bases outside gene matches: 7. The CDR3 covers 15 residues. Germline V CDR1 and CDR2: LNHDA, SQIVND (reference sequence). CDR3 sequence: CASSPTGTGYQPQHF. The CDR3 coding sequence is TGTGCCAGTAGTCCCACCGGGACAGGGTATCAGCCCCAGCATTTT.

Comments on this clone: The CDR3 carries no conserved terminal phenylalanine or tryptophan, so it likely arises from a read error. The limits of the CDR3 on the DNA are not certain, so only TCRdb's listed CDR3 is given. The CDR3 sequence: CAWSLFPETETYL. The V gene is TRBV30, the J gene TRBJ1-1. In germline, CDR1 is GTSNPN, CDR2 SVGIG (reference sequence). Counting both end residues, the CDR3 totals 13 amino acids.

This clone has just one count. The CDR3: CASSQSGGAKQETQYF. CDR3 nucleotide sequence: TGTGCCAGCAGCCAATCAGGAGGGGCCAAACAAGAGACCCAGTACTTC. The chain joins TRBV14 to TRBJ2-5; D may be TRBD2 (6 bases). Germline V CDR1 and CDR2: SGHDN, FVKESK. The CDR3 consists of 16 residues. V was cut by 2 bases and J by 2 bases, with 15 bases left in between.

The chain recombines TRBV12-5 with TRBJ2-3, with 7 bases aligning to TRBD2. Germline CDR1 and CDR2: LGHNT and FRNRAP. This CDR3 region has 15 residues. V lost 3 bases to trimming and J lost 4 bases; unmatched junction nucleotides: 7. The CDR3 loop is CASGFGGGSSDTQYF. The CDR3 DNA reads as TGTGCTAGTGGTTTTGGGGGAGGGAGTTCAGATACGCAGTATTTT.

CDR3 coding DNA: TGTGCCAGCAGTTTTTCGGGGGATACGCAGTATTTT. It translates to CASSFSGDTQYF. This rearrangement joins TRBV12-3 or TRBV12-4 to TRBJ2-3; tentatively, D is TRBD2 (5 bases). V dropped 3 bases and J dropped 6 bases, with 7 bases sitting between them. This CDR3 is 12 amino acids long.

The chain carries TRBV4-2 and TRBJ2-7, with a weak D call TRBD2 (6 bases). Trimming left V 3 bases short and J 6 bases short, with 12 bases between. Germline-derived CDR1 and CDR2 are LGHNA and YNFKEQ. The CDR3 spans 13 residues. CDR3 loop: CASSHDTSSEQYF. DNA for the CDR3: TGTGCCAGCAGCCATGATACTAGCTCCGAGCAGTACTTC.

The rearrangement joins TRBV2 to TRBJ2-3; 8 bases fit TRBD2. Germline assignment: CDR1 SNHLY and CDR2 FYNNEI. J lost 2 bases, V lost 6 bases, and 7 bases had no gene match. This CDR3 has 15 amino acids. The CDR3 nucleotides read TGTGCCAGCAGCCCGGGACTAGACCCCACAGATACGCAGTATTTT. The encoded protein is CASSPGLDPTDTQYF.

The chain is built from TRBV6-5 and TRBJ2-5, with 11 bases identical to TRBD2. The CDR3 consists of 15 residues. With V trimmed by 6 bases and J by 5 bases, 8 bases remained unmatched. Germline V lookup: CDR1 MNHEY, CDR2 SVGAGI. CDR3 region: CASSVLAGVPETQYF. The CDR3 DNA reads TGTGCCAGCAGCGTACTAGCGGGAGTTCCCGAGACCCAGTACTTC.

CDR3 protein: CSARDTRLNSNQPQHF. In DNA form, the CDR3 reads TGCAGCGCCAGGGACACGCGATTGAATAGCAATCAGCCCCAGCATTTT. The chain recombines TRBV29-1 with TRBJ1-5; D possibly corresponds to TRBD1 (6 bases). Between the trimmed V and J ends, which lost 7 bases and 0 bases, there was a span of 19 bases. This CDR3 is 16 amino acids long. Germline V CDR1 and CDR2: SQVTM, ANQGSEA.

This clone was seen more than once but under ten times. The V call is TRBV5-4, the J call TRBJ2-4; D is unresolved. The CDR3 loop spans 14 amino acids. Between the trimmed V and J ends, which lost 0 bases and 0 bases, there was a span of 4 bases. The V gene's germline CDR1 is SGHNT and CDR2 YYREEE (reference sequence). DNA of the CDR3: TGTGCCAGCAGCTTGGCAGGAGCCAAAAACATTCAGTACTTC. As protein: CASSLAGAKNIQYF.